This TCR beta chain came from a study of PD-L1 blockade in urothelial cancer. Trimming took 0 bases from V and 5 from J; bases not matched to a gene: 4. Germline loops: CDR1 SEHNR, CDR2 FQNEAQ (reference sequence). The CDR3 is 14 amino acids. Assay: immunoSEQ multiplex PCR; the TCRdb copy retains only in-frame clones and omits some. The sample includes 25,000 to 35,000 clones, more than 75% of them seen just once. The rearrangement uses TRBV7-9 and TRBJ2-7; 7 bases agree with TRBD1. The sequences come from PBMCs, collected around atezolizumab (anti-PD-L1) treatment. The TCR originated in a middle-aged man with urothelial cancer. The CDR3 loop reads CASSLAGGGDEQYF. The CDR3 coding sequence is TGTGCCAGCAGCTTAGCAGGGGGCGGCGACGAGCAGTACTTC.